This T cell receptor beta chain was retrieved from a study of T cells after posttransplantation cyclophosphamide. Study results and caveats: Recipient CMV seropositivity and CMV reactivation strongly tracked TRB clonality. Blood and skin or GI T cell repertoires showed limited TRB overlap. Later post-transplant blood repertoires were often dominated by donor CD8+ memory clones.

The naive gate required viable CD3+CD4+ or CD3+CD8+ cells with CCR7+CD45RA+CD45RO-CD95-CD27+CD28+ phenotype. The related graft donor's blood sample was taken on the day of bone marrow donation. About this clone: Its antigen is unidentified.

This CDR3 has 18 amino acids. Germline V lookup: CDR1 MGHRA, CDR2 YSYEKL. Unmatched junction bases numbered 10, after V lost 0 bases and J lost 0 bases. The data were produced by immunoSEQ multiplex PCR, yet TCRdb's version contains in-frame clones alone and is incomplete. The profile shows around 31,000 clones, more than 85% of them singletons. The chain recombines TRBV4-1 with TRBJ2-7; 8 bases agree with TRBD1. The specimen was naive CD4+ T cells sorted from blood. This clonotype originated in a man between 25 and 39 years old in good health and a related stem cell transplant donor. The CDR3 loop reads CASSQDLFTTGGSYEQYF. The CDR3 DNA reads as TGCGCCAGCAGCCAAGATCTATTTACCACAGGGGGCTCCTACGAGCAGTACTTC.